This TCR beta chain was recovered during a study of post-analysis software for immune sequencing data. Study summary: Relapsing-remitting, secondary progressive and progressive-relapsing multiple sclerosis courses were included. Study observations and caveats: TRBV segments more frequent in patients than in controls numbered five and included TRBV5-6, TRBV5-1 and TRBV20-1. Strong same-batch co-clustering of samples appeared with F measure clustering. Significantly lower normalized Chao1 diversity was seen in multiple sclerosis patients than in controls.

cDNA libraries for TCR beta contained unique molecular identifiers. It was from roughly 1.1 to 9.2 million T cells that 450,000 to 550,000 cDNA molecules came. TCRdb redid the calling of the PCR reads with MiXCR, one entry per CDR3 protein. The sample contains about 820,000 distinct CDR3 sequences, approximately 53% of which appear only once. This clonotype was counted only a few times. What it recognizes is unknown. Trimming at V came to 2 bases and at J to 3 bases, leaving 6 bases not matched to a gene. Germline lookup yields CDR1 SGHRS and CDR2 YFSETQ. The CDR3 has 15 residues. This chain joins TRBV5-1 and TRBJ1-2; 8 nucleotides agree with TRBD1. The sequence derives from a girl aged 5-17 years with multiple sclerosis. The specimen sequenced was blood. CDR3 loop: CASSFLTGGDYGYTF. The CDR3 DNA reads TGCGCCAGCAGCTTCCTAACAGGGGGTGACTATGGCTACACCTTC.